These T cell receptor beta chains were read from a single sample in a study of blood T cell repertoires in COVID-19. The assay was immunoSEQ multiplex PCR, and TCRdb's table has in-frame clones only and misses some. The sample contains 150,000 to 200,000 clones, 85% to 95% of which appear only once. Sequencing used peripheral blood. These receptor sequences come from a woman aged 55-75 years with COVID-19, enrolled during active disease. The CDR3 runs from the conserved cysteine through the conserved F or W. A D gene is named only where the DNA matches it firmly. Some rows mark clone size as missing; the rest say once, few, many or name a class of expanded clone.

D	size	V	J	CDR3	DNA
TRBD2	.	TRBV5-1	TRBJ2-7	CASSWGTSGAYEQYF	TGCGCCAGCAGTTGGGGGACTAGCGGAGCCTACGAGCAGTACTTC
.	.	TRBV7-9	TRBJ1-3	CASSSTSRGSGNTIYF	TGTGCCAGCAGCTCTACCAGCAGAGGCTCTGGAAACACCATATATTTT
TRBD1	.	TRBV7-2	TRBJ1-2	CASSSGQINYGYTF	TGTGCCAGCAGCTCGGGACAGATTAACTATGGCTACACCTTC
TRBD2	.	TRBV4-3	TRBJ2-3	CASSQVAGDTDTQYF	TGCGCCAGCAGCCAGGTAGCGGGGGACACAGATACGCAGTATTTT
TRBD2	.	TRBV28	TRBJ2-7	CASSLWRGDKTYEQYF	TGTGCCAGCAGTTTATGGCGGGGGGACAAAACCTACGAGCAGTACTTC
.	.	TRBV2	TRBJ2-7	CASRANYEQYF	TGTGCCAGCCGAGCAAACTACGAGCAGTACTTC
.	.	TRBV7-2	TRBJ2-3	CASSSTTAGTDTQYF	TGTGCCAGCAGCTCAACGACCGCGGGCACAGATACGCAGTATTTT
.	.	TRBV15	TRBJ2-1	CATSRGATSSYNEQFF	TGTGCCACCAGCCGGGGGGCCACGAGCTCCTACAATGAGCAGTTCTTC
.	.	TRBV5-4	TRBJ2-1	CASSLQGYKDNEQFF	TGTGCCAGCAGCTTACAGGGATATAAAGACAATGAGCAGTTCTTC
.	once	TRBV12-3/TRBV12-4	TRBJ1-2	CASSPSGVYGYTF	TGTGCCAGCAGTCCTAGTGGAGTCTATGGCTACACCTTC